This T cell receptor (beta chain) was retrieved from a study of T cell repertoires in cytomegalovirus infection. About the research overall: TCR beta signatures that were public indicated CMV infection and matching HLA type.

One entry per CDR3 protein results from TCRdb running MiXCR on the reads. Of 630,000 or so distinct CDR3 sequences in the sample, approximately 25% were seen once. A remark on this clonotype: What it recognizes is unknown.

Study results and limitations: CMV-specific HLA-C-restricted TCR beta clonotypes dominated the ex vivo response. Cumulative frequency of public TCR beta families picked out carriers of CMV plus the relevant HLA.

From germline, CDR1 is SGDLS and CDR2 YYNGEE. V lost 4 bases, J lost 2 bases, and 11 bases lay in between. The CDR3 loop spans 14 amino acids. The chain recombines TRBV9 with TRBJ2-3; D is uncertain. The sequenced sample was CD8+ T cells from PBMCs. This TCR derives from a human donor in good health (CMV status not recorded). Some clones in this sample may be carry-over from other donors' samples. The DNA of the CDR3 is TGTGCCAGCAGCCCAACTACGTCCACAGATACGCAGTATTTT. Protein: CASSPTTSTDTQYF.